This TCR beta chain was sequenced in a study of control samples from healthy donors and cancer patients. This table comes from immunoSEQ multiplex PCR, and its TCRdb copy is limited to in-frame clones, with some not included. The data contain more than 70,000 clones, around nine tenths of them singletons. The V end was cut by 4 bases, the J end by 5 bases, with 11 bases between. Germline CDR1 is MNHEY and CDR2 is SVGAGI. The CDR3 covers 13 residues. The genes are TRBV6-5 and TRBJ1-1; no firm D call. The sequenced sample consisted of PBMCs. The TCR was taken from a man in his sixties with lung cancer. CDR3 DNA sequence: TGTGCCAGCAGTTTTTCCGCACGAACTGAAGCTTTCTTT. Protein sequence: CASSFSARTEAFF.